This TCR beta chain comes out of a study of CD8 T cells in ankylosing spondylitis. Findings and limits, study-wide: The authors found the disease-linked clones to be CD8+ and relatively rare in peripheral blood. In ankylosing spondylitis patients, matched synovial fluid reportedly showed significant enrichment of disease-linked clones. Typical of ankylosing spondylitis blood, it appeared, was a TCR beta motif of 7 or 8 highly homologous variants. Reactive arthritis synovial fluid and blood previously showed some of these motif variants.

By quantitative 5'-RACE with molecular barcodes, the TCR beta libraries were made. TCRdb passed the 5' RACE reads through MiXCR, listing each CDR3 protein once. The data hold 350,000 to 550,000 distinct CDR3 sequences, with approximately 26% observed a single time. As regards this clonotype: Its antigen is unknown.

This CDR3 region has 15 residues. CDR1 and CDR2 (germline): SGHRS, YFSETQ. V lost 3 bases, J lost 4 bases, and 15 bases lay in between. This receptor was identified in a male donor with ankylosing spondylitis. The sequenced material came from blood, either unsorted or a sorted T cell fraction (not recorded which). The chain uses TRBV5-1 and TRBJ2-3, with D possibly called TRBD1 or TRBD2 (5 bases each). The CDR3 here is CASSWDLSSADTQYF. CDR3 DNA: TGCGCCAGCAGCTGGGACCTCTCTTCCGCAGATACGCAGTATTTT.